The source of this TCR beta chain is a study of Tregs in tolerant kidney transplant recipients. As regards this clone: Its antigen is not identified.

The V segment lost 5 bases and the J segment 2 bases; nucleotides outside the gene matches: 5. Germline values: CDR1 LNHDA, CDR2 SQIVND (reference sequence). This CDR3 is built from 15 residues. Sequencing was performed with immunoSEQ multiplex PCR; in TCRdb, only in-frame clones are kept and a portion is missing. The sample shows fewer than 60,000 clones, 90% to 95% of them seen only once. Study results and limitations: This study did not directly address biological reproducibility. Tregs expanded with activated donor B cells seemed most donor-specific.

Mixed chimerism was transient after nonmyeloablative marrow transplants from related graft donors. CD4+CD25+CD127- Tregs, CD4+CD25- non-Tregs, CD4 and CD8 cells were sorted. The sequencing used CD8+ T cells from blood (PBMCs), collected 24 months after the transplant. The receptor comes from a human patient who received a combined kidney and bone marrow transplant. The T cells may partly be graft donor cells. The chain links TRBV19 to TRBJ2-7; 11 bases fit TRBD2. As DNA, the CDR3 is TGTGCCAGTAGTGTCGCGGGACTAGCGGCCTACGAGCAGTACTTC. Protein sequence: CASSVAGLAAYEQYF.